Sequencing of this T cell receptor (beta chain) was carried out in a study of T cells after yellow fever vaccination. Study as a whole: Some fractions had low cell numbers, and these were prepared with SMART-Seq v4 Ultra Low Input.

The study made its TCR cDNA through 5'RACE template switching. That step introduced a universal primer site along with UMIs. TCRdb re-called the 5' RACE reads with MiXCR, one entry per CDR3 protein. The table shows under 400,000 distinct CDR3 sequences, with 11% occurring only once. This clonotype was recorded a few times. Its cognate antigen is unknown. CDR3 size: 14 residues. Per the germline V gene, CDR1 is LGHDT and CDR2 is YNNKEL (reference sequence). The V gene lost 2 bases and the J gene lost 0 bases, with 4 bases spanning the gap. Findings and caveats of the study: Only a small proportion of the clonotypes turned up in both the CD4 and the CD8 compartments, likely arising from convergent recombination. Subsequent to the booster, the majority of primary-vaccination clones reappeared (96% CD4, 80% to 90% CD8).

The receptor's source is a man younger than 35 who received the YFV17D yellow fever vaccine. The sample consisted of PBMCs, taken on the day of the first yellow fever vaccination. The rearrangement uses TRBV3-1 and TRBJ1-4, with D unclear. The CDR3 sequence: CASSQLTTNEKLFF. As DNA, the CDR3 is TGTGCCAGCAGCCAATTAACAACTAATGAAAAACTGTTTTTT.